One sample yielded the 19 T cell receptor beta chains listed below, sequenced in a study of blood T cell repertoires in COVID-19. Method: immunoSEQ multiplex PCR; TCRdb's copy keeps in-frame clones and lacks some. The sample holds about 340,000 clones; around 88% are singletons and the top ten take roughly 6.6%. The source material was peripheral blood. The source of these receptors is a woman between 55 and 75 years old with COVID-19, enrolled during active disease.

This clone was seen a handful of times. The chain is built from TRBV5-1 and TRBJ2-3; 8 nucleotides agree with TRBD2. The germline CDR1 and CDR2 sequences are SGHRS and YFSETQ. V dropped 2 bases and J dropped 5; count of bases not matched to a gene: 7. The CDR3 runs 15 residues. CDR3 sequence (DNA): TGCGCCAGCAGCTTTAACGGGGGGGAGCTAGATACGCAGTATTTT. It encodes CASSFNGGELDTQYF.

In its sample, this clone was seen once. Within the sample, other DNA sequences also encode this same CDR3. The rearrangement links TRBV3-1 (or the pseudogene TRBV3-2) to TRBJ2-5, with D unresolved. Trimming removed 0 bases from V and 4 bases from J, with 3 bases in between. The CDR3 runs 12 residues. Germline V CDR1 and CDR2: LGHDT, YNNKEL (reference sequence). CDR3 residues: CASSQDGETQYF. In nucleotides, the CDR3 is TGTGCCAGCAGCCAAGACGGAGAGACCCAGTACTTC.

The V gene is TRBV5-4, the J gene TRBJ1-2, with 7 bases that match TRBD1. Germline V lookup: CDR1 SGHNT, CDR2 YYREEE (reference sequence). The CDR3 is 14 amino acids. The ends lost 4 bases at V and 4 bases at J; junction bases unmatched: 7. In DNA form, the CDR3 reads TGTGCCAGCAGCATCGGACAGGATTTCTATGGCTACACCTTC. It is translated as CASSIGQDFYGYTF.

This sequence joins TRBV6-6 and TRBJ1-2, with a tentative D call TRBD1 (6 bases). Germline-derived CDR1 and CDR2 are MNHNY and SVGAGI (reference sequence). The V end was cut by 3 bases, the J end by 8 bases, with 19 bases between. There are 15 residues in the CDR3. The DNA for the CDR3 is TGTGCCAGCAGTTATTCGACAGGCGCACCCCAAGGCTACACCTTC. Translation: CASSYSTGAPQGYTF.

This chain uses TRBV15 with TRBJ2-7; D ambiguous. CDR3 length: 12 residues. Germline assignment: CDR1 LNHNV and CDR2 YYDKDF (reference sequence). Trimming left V 3 bases short and J 6 bases short, with 9 bases between. The CDR3 is CATSRSQREQYF. CDR3 nucleotides: TGTGCCACCAGCAGGAGCCAGCGCGAGCAGTACTTC.

J is TRBJ1-2 and V is TRBV5-1; perhaps TRBD1 as D (5 bases). V lost 5 bases, J lost 0 bases, and 11 bases lay in between. The germline V gene has CDR1 SGHRS and CDR2 YFSETQ. CDR3 size: 14 residues. DNA of the CDR3: TGCGCCAGCAGGGCAGGGTTAGCTAACTATGGCTACACCTTC. Translated, it gives CASRAGLANYGYTF.

This chain uses TRBV11-3 with TRBJ2-7; 9 nucleotides line up with TRBD1. CDR1 SGHNT and CDR2 YENEEA come from the germline V gene. J lost 0 bases, V lost 2 bases, and 5 bases had no gene match. CDR3 size: 16 residues. Written as DNA, the CDR3 is TGTGCCAGCAGCTTACCGGGACAGGGAGTCTCCTACGAGCAGTACTTC. Amino acids: CASSLPGQGVSYEQYF.

This rearrangement joins TRBV9 to TRBJ2-5, with 11 bases fitting TRBD2. J gave up 2 bases and V 1 base, and 16 bases lay outside the gene matches. Germline-derived CDR1 and CDR2 are SGDLS and YYNGEE. This CDR3 contains 20 residues. The CDR3 DNA follows: TGTGCCAGCAGCGTAAGGACTTGGGGGACTAGCGGAACTATACAAGAGACCCAGTACTTC. It yields the protein CASSVRTWGTSGTIQETQYF.

The rearrangement uses TRBV5-1 and TRBJ2-7; D is possibly TRBD2 (7 bases). CDR1 and CDR2 from the germline V gene are SGHRS and YFSETQ. V dropped 0 bases and J dropped 0 bases, with 13 bases sitting between them. This CDR3 contains 16 residues. DNA for the CDR3: TGCGCCAGCAGCTTGGCCTTGGGAGGGGGCTCCTACGAGCAGTACTTC. Its protein product is CASSLALGGGSYEQYF.

The chain has TRBV7-9 and TRBJ2-5; TRBD2 matches at 12 bases. Germline values: CDR1 SEHNR, CDR2 FQNEAQ (reference sequence). The CDR3 extends over 13 amino acids. V lost 5 bases, J lost 9 bases, and 4 bases stayed unmatched. The CDR3 DNA reads TGTGCCAGCAGCCCCCCTAGCGGGGGGGCCCAGTACTTC. Encoded protein: CASSPPSGGAQYF.

The gene calls are TRBV13 and TRBJ1-1, with TRBD1 identical over 8 bases. Germline trimming cut 5 bases from V and 2 bases from J; bases unmatched to any gene: 10. Looked up from germline, CDR1 is PRHDT and CDR2 is FYEKMQ (reference sequence). CDR3 length: 16 residues. This chain's CDR3 is CASSPGRGQGNTEAFF. CDR3 nucleotide sequence: TGTGCCAGCAGCCCAGGCCGAGGACAGGGAAACACTGAAGCTTTCTTT.

The J gene is TRBJ1-5, the V gene TRBV5-1; D not resolved. Germline loops: CDR1 SGHRS, CDR2 YFSETQ. This CDR3 has 14 residues. V was shortened by 0 bases and J by 9 bases, with 13 bases between the two germline ends. The CDR3 sequence: CASSLDTGLGPQHF. CDR3 sequence (DNA): TGCGCCAGCAGCTTGGATACCGGACTTGGGCCCCAGCATTTT.

V is TRBV16 and J is TRBJ2-2; 9 bases match TRBD1. J was trimmed by 6 bases and V by 0 bases; bases with no gene match: 2. The CDR3 has 15 residues. From germline, CDR1 is KGHSY and CDR2 FQNENV. The CDR3 region has the DNA TGTGCCAGCAGCCAATCGAGACAGGGGGCCGGGGAGCTGTTTTTT. Amino acids: CASSQSRQGAGELFF.

The table lists this clone with a few counts. This same CDR3 is encoded by further DNA sequences in the sample. The genes are TRBV11-3 and TRBJ1-1; TRBD1 matches 7 bases. Germline V gives CDR1 SGHNT, CDR2 YENEEA. V lost 5 bases and J lost 1; bases outside the gene matches: 4. The CDR3 length is 14 residues. The CDR3 here is CASSLRQGNTEAFF. CDR3 nucleotides: TGTGCCAGCAGCCTCCGACAGGGGAACACTGAAGCTTTCTTT. Together with reference TRBV11-3 and TRBJ1-1, the CDR3 gives the full variable domain: EAGVVQSPRYKIIEKKQPVAFWCNPISGHNTLYWYLQNLGQGPELLIRYENEEAVDDSQLPKDRFSAERLKGVDSTLKIQPAELGDSAVYLCASSLRQGNTEAFFGQGTRLTVV.

In this sample, this clone turned up a few times. The V gene is TRBV7-2, the J gene TRBJ2-3; D gene ambiguous. The CDR3 is 12 amino acids. Germline loops: CDR1 SGHTA, CDR2 FQGNSA. V was shortened by 6 bases and J by 5 bases, with 9 bases between the two germline ends. The CDR3 nucleotides are TGTGCCAGCAGTCGTCTCCTAGATACGCAGTATTTT. Translation gives CASSRLLDTQYF.

The J gene is TRBJ1-4, the V gene TRBV29-1, with 7 bases aligning to TRBD1. The CDR3 contains 13 residues. Germline CDR1 SQVTM, CDR2 ANQGSEA. V gave up 7 bases and J gave up 5 bases; unmatched junction bases: 7. The CDR3 reads CSAEGQQNEKLFF. The CDR3 nucleotides read TGCAGCGCAGAGGGACAGCAAAATGAAAAACTGTTTTTT.

The V gene is TRBV9, the J gene TRBJ2-2; TRBD2 matches at 9 bases. In germline, CDR1 is SGDLS, CDR2 YYNGEE. After removal of 3 bases from V and 5 bases from J, the junction contained 5 bases not matched to a gene. CDR3 length equals 15 residues. CDR3 DNA: TGTGCCAGCAGCGGAGCGGGGGGCTATACCGGGGAGCTGTTTTTT. It codes for CASSGAGGYTGELFF.

This sequence joins TRBV5-1 and TRBJ2-3; tentatively, D is TRBD1 (6 bases). Germline V lookup: CDR1 SGHRS, CDR2 YFSETQ. The CDR3 runs 15 residues. V was cut by 6 bases and J by 2 bases, with 16 bases left in between. The CDR3 DNA follows: TGCGCCAGCATCCCAACAGGGAGAGACACAGATACGCAGTATTTT. It translates to CASIPTGRDTDTQYF.

The chain is built from TRBV12-3 or TRBV12-4 and TRBJ1-2, with TRBD1 identical over 10 bases. The trim removed 7 bases at V and 7 bases at J, leaving 6 bases unmatched. The CDR3 is made up of 13 amino acids. CDR3 bases: TGTGCCAGCACCCGGGACAGGGGTTTTGGCTACACCTTC. It codes for CASTRDRGFGYTF.